The sample holds a few counts of the clone carrying this T cell receptor (beta chain). The antigen remains unidentified. This sample was taken from a study of vaccination and CD4 T cells after COVID-19. The wider study: For post-vaccine samples, collection took place a median around 70 days after dose two, ranging from 14 to 241. Study-wide points: A relatively small number of convalescent patients were studied, and no early post-infection timepoints were included. Convalescent patients' vaccine-specific clones were spike mono-reactive in 304 of 307 cases. Median counts of SARS-CoV-2-reactive clonotypes increased from roughly 21 to 40; this difference was not significant.

The treatment: approximately 11-day PBMC culture with coronavirus spike peptide pools or control peptides (ViraFEST assay). Those CD4+ T cells from the unexposed donor predate the COVID-19 pandemic (2011-2018). Oncomine TCR Beta short-read sequencing was applied to DNA from cultured CD4+ T cells. TCRdb independently ran MiXCR on the PCR reads; one entry per CDR3 protein. The table has 4,600 or so distinct CDR3 sequences, more than 55% seen once; the top ten hold approximately 44%. CDR3 size: 14 residues. Germline V CDR1 and CDR2: SGHTA, FQGNSA. V shed 6 bases and J 4 bases; nucleotides not matched to a gene: 8.

This chain connects TRBV7-2 to TRBJ1-1; TRBD1 matches at 7 bases. The sample taken for sequencing was CD4+ T cells from blood, cultured in vitro. This receptor was obtained from a human donor in good health. The CDR3 spells CASRPTGMPTEAFF. The CDR3 coding sequence is TGTGCCAGCAGACCGACAGGGATGCCCACTGAAGCTTTCTTT.